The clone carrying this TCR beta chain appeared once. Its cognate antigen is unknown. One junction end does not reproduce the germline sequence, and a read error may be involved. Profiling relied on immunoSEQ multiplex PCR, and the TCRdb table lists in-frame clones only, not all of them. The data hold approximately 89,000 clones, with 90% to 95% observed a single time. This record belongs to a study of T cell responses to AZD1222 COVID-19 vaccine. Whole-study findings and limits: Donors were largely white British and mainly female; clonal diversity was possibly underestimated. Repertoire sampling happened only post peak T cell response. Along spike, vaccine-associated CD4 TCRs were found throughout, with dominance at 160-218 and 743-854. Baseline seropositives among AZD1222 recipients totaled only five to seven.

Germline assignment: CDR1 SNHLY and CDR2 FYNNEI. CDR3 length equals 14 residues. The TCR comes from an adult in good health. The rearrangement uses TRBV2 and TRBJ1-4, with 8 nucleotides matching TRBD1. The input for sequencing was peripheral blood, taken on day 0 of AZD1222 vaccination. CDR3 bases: TGTGCCTGCAGCGGCCAGGGGGCAAACGAAAAACTGTTTTTT. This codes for CACSGQGANEKLFF.